Sequencing of this TCR beta chain was carried out in a study of OX40 agonist ivuxolimab in advanced cancers. Study at large: The study treated patients with ivuxolimab, an agonistic anti-OX40 (CD134) antibody. Notes on the study in general: At doses 0.1 to 3.0 mg/kg, CD4+ and CD8+ clones expanded. Among T cells, CD8+ cells averaged more expanded clones than CD4+ cells.

The method was immunoSEQ multiplex PCR; TCRdb's version includes in-frame clones alone and lacks a portion of them. The sample lists roughly 42,000 clones, 86% occurring once. Concerning this clone itself: The target antigen is unknown.

Deletions cut 1 base from V and 9 bases from J, with 16 bases between. Per the germline V gene, CDR1 is SGHVS and CDR2 is FQNEAQ. The CDR3 has 15 residues. The receptor was derived from an adult with an advanced solid tumor such as melanoma, head and neck, liver or kidney cancer. Sequences were derived from CD4+ or CD8+ T cells sorted from blood, sampled in a trial of the OX40 agonist ivuxolimab. J is TRBJ2-1 and V is TRBV7-8, with D perhaps matching TRBD2 (6 bases). The CDR3 region has the DNA TGTGCCAGCAGCTTAGTATCGGGAGCAGGGCGTGAGCAGTTCTTC. Translated: CASSLVSGAGREQFF.